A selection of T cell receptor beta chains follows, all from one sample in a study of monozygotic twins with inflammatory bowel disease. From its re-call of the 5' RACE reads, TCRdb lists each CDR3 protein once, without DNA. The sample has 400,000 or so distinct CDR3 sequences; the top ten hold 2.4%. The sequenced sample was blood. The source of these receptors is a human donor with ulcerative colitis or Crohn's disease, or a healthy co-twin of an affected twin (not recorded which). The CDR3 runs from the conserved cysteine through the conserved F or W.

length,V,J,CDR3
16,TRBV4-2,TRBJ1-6,CASSQGGQTYNSPLHF
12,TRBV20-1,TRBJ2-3,CSLGRGTDTQYF
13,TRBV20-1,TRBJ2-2,CSAGGPGTGELFF
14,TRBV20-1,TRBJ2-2,CSARRGSGTGELFF
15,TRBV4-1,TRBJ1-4,CASSQDGPFDEKLFF
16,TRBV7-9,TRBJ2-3,CASSSLQAISTDTQYF
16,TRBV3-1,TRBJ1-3,CASSRSGISSGNTIYF
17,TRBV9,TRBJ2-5,CASSVGGRTPSQETQYF
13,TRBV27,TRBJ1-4,CASSFSLNEKLFF
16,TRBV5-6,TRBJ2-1,CASSPGLGRSYNEQFF
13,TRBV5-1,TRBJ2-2,CASSLSGAGELFF
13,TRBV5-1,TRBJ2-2,CASSPRNTGELFF
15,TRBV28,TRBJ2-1,CASRGGLAGANEQFF
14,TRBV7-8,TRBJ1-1,CASTLGAPNTEAFF
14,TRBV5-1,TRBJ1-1,CASSPGLGSTEAFF
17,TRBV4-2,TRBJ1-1,CASSQDPARGGDTEAFF
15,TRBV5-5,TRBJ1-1,CASSGPRAVNTEAFF
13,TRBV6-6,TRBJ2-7,CASSYAEGYEQYF
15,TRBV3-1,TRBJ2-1,CASSHGTSGSNEQFF
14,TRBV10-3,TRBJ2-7,CAISGTGSSYEQYF
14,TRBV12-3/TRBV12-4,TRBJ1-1,CASIHRGFDTEAFF
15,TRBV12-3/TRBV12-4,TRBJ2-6,CASTPGGSGANVLTF
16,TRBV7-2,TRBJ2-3,CASRSGTSAATDTQYF
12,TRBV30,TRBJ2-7,CAWSLQVGEQYF
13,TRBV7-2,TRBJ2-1,CASTPFQGNEQFF
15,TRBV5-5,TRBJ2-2,CASSFGDSRTGELFF
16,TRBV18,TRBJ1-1,CASSSTLGEGNTEAFF
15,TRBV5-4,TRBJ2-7,CASSLRGLAGVEQYF
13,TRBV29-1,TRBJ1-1,CSGTGTGNTEAFF
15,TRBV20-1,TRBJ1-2,CSAREGQGLGYGYTF
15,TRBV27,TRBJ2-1,CASSQGTSGTVEQFF
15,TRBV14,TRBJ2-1,CASSHRALLYNEQFF
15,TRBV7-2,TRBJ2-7,CASSYSDGVTYEQYF
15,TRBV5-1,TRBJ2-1,CASSLGIGYYNEQFF
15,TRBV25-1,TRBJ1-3,CASSPTGAAGNTIYF
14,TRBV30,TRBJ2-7,CAWSSGTGRYEQYF
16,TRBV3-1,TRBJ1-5,CASSQGDTYSNQSQHF
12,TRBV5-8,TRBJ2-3,CASTDRPDTQYF
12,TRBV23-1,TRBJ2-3,CALGGGTDTQYF
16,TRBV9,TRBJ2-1,CASSVAGTSSYNEQFF
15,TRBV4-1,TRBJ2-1,CASRLGEPSYNEQFF
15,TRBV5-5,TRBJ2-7,CASSLELAASYEQYF
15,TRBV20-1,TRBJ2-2,CSARQEGSNTGELFF
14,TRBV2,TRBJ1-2,CASNEQGGVDGYTF
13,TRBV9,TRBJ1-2,CASGRTGIYGYTF
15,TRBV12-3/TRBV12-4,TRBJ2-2,CASSFDLGVAGELFF
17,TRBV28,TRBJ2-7,CASSYFRSAGGSYEQYF
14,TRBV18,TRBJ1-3,CASSQQGSGNTIYF
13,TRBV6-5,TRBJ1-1,CASSRTGHNEAFF
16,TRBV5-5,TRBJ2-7,CASSFPGGTSPYEQYF
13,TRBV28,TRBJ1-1,CASSPTQYPQAFF
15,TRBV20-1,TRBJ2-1,CSARDQRGTYNEQFF
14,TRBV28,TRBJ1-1,CASSFGQSNTEAFF